The 18 T cell receptor beta chains below were found in one sample sequenced in a study of cytomegalovirus exposure and HLA in healthy donors (dated by TCRdb to the late 2010s). Library method: the immunoSEQ multiplex PCR assay. The source is immuneACCESS, and TCRdb retained only in-frame sequences with V and J called. Part of the clones is not carried over; for the studies checked, unresolved V genes explain less than half of this, and the remainder is unexplained. The sample table shows tens of thousands of clones, and about 89% are seen once. The biggest ten clones account for around 1.7% of the sample. Sequences were obtained from PBMCs. The receptor set was obtained from a young woman in good health and CMV-seronegative.

This chain connects TRBV7-9 to TRBJ1-1; no clear D. V lost 7 bases and J lost 2, with 17 bases in between. The germline V gene encodes CDR1 SEHNR and CDR2 FQNEAQ (reference sequence). The CDR3 contains 15 residues. The CDR3 DNA sequence: TGTGCCAGCACCCTGAGTACTTCACCCAACACTGAAGCTTTCTTT. This gives the protein CASTLSTSPNTEAFF.

The chain has TRBV11-2 and TRBJ2-1; 8 bases are shared with TRBD2. The CDR3 spans 17 residues. V shed 3 bases and J 0 bases; nucleotides not matched to a gene: 7. Germline CDR1 is SGHAT and CDR2 is FQNNGV. As DNA, the CDR3 is TGTGCCAGCAGCTTGTTCGGGACTAGTAGCTCCTACAATGAGCAGTTCTTC. This encodes CASSLFGTSSSYNEQFF.

This clone was counted a few times. The rearrangement links TRBV7-2 to TRBJ1-2; perhaps TRBD1 as D (6 bases). The CDR3 totals 15 residues. V lost 5 bases and J 8 bases, leaving 21 bases between the germline ends. CDR1 is SGHTA and CDR2 is FQGNSA in the germline V gene. CDR3 DNA: TGTGCCAGCAGCCCCCAACTAGGGGGAAATGAAGGCTACACCTTC. Translation: CASSPQLGGNEGYTF.

This chain connects TRBV5-1 to TRBJ2-3; D possibly corresponds to TRBD1 (6 bases). Trimming took 5 bases from V and 3 from J, leaving 16 bases between them. CDR3 length equals 15 residues. Germline values: CDR1 SGHRS, CDR2 YFSETQ. The CDR3 DNA follows: TGCGCCAGCAGGGGAAGGGACACCCTTACAGATACGCAGTATTTT. Translation gives CASRGRDTLTDTQYF. The full variable domain, with the rest looked up from reference TRBV5-1 and TRBJ2-3, is KAGVTQTPRYLIKTRGQQVTLSCSPISGHRSVSWYQQTPGQGLQFLFEYFSETQRNKGNFPGRFSGRQFSNSRSEMNVSTLELGDSALYLCASRGRDTLTDTQYFGPGTRLTVL.

The chain couples TRBV9 to TRBJ2-7, with 8 bases matching TRBD2. CDR3 length: 15 residues. Germline CDR1 reads SGDLS; CDR2 reads YYNGEE. V shed 1 base and J 4 bases; nucleotides not matched to a gene: 7. The CDR3 region has the DNA TGTGCCAGCAGCGTATCTCCGGGAGGGAGGTACGAGCAGTACTTC. Translation: CASSVSPGGRYEQYF. Drawing the rest from reference TRBV9 and TRBJ2-7, the complete variable domain is DSGVTQTPKHLITATGQRVTLRCSPRSGDLSVYWYQQSLDQGLQFLIQYYNGEERAKGNILERFSAQQFPDLHSELNLSSLELGDSALYFCASSVSPGGRYEQYFGPGTRLTVT.

This chain uses TRBV7-9 with TRBJ1-2, with 8 positions matching TRBD1. Germline CDR1 and CDR2: SEHNR and FQNEAQ (reference sequence). J was trimmed by 13 bases and V by 5 bases; bases with no gene match: 12. This CDR3 region has 13 residues. The CDR3 DNA reads as TGTGCCAGCAGCCCAGGACAGGGCCCCTCTCCCACCTTC. Its translation: CASSPGQGPSPTF.

The count of this clone is one. The genes are TRBV10-1 and TRBJ2-3; no reliable D call. Trimming removed 0 bases at V and 1 base at J, with 8 bases between. The CDR3 contains 15 residues. Looked up from germline, CDR1 is WNHNN and CDR2 is SYGVQD (reference sequence). The CDR3 sequence: CASSESLSGTDTQYF. CDR3 bases: TGCGCCAGCAGTGAGTCCTTGAGCGGCACAGATACGCAGTATTTT.

This chain links TRBV18 with TRBJ2-1; 12 bases agree with TRBD2. Germline assignment: CDR1 KGHSH and CDR2 LQKENI. This CDR3 is built from 15 residues. V lost 5 bases to trimming and J lost 8 bases; unmatched junction nucleotides: 7. The CDR3 DNA sequence: TGTGCCAGCTCAAATACTAGCGGGAGGTTCTATGAGCAGTTCTTC. It codes for CASSNTSGRFYEQFF.

This clone was observed a single time. The chain recombines TRBV19 with TRBJ2-7; 9 bases agree with TRBD2. The CDR3 consists of 13 residues. Trimming removed 10 bases from V and 3 bases from J; junction bases left unmatched: 7. Per germline, CDR1 LNHDA and CDR2 SQIVND (reference sequence). The CDR3 DNA reads as TGTGCCACCTTAGCGGGAGACGGCTACGAGCAGTACTTC. Translating it yields CATLAGDGYEQYF.

Written as DNA, the CDR3 is TGTGCCAGCAGCCAGGGAGACAGGGACAGCAACGAGCAGTACTTC. Translation: CASSQGDRDSNEQYF. This sequence joins TRBV4-2 and TRBJ2-7, with TRBD1 matching over 7 bases. CDR1 and CDR2 from the germline V gene are LGHNA and YNFKEQ. The CDR3 has 15 residues. V gave up 3 bases and J gave up 5 bases; unmatched junction bases: 10.

This chain joins TRBV9 and TRBJ2-1; the D gene is possibly TRBD1 (6 bases). The CDR3 loop spans 15 amino acids. Between the trimmed V and J ends, which lost 3 bases and 4 bases, there was a span of 14 bases. Per germline, CDR1 SGDLS and CDR2 YYNGEE. For the CDR3, the DNA is TGTGCCAGCAGCGCCGGTCTCGGACAGTACAATGAGCAGTTCTTC. This translates into CASSAGLGQYNEQFF. The complete variable domain, with remaining parts taken from reference TRBV9 and TRBJ2-1, reads DSGVTQTPKHLITATGQRVTLRCSPRSGDLSVYWYQQSLDQGLQFLIQYYNGEERAKGNILERFSAQQFPDLHSELNLSSLELGDSALYFCASSAGLGQYNEQFFGPGTRLTVL.

This clone has just a few counts. The chain couples TRBV11-2 to TRBJ2-5; D is perhaps TRBD2 (7 bases). Germline V CDR1 and CDR2: SGHAT, FQNNGV. V was pared by 4 bases and J by 3 bases, with 18 bases between. CDR3 size: 16 residues. The CDR3 sequence is CASSSGERGAEETQYF. CDR3 DNA: TGTGCCAGCAGCTCGGGAGAACGGGGGGCAGAAGAGACCCAGTACTTC.

This clone was counted a single time. This chain joins TRBV30 and TRBJ1-1; D is undetermined. This CDR3 contains 13 residues. Between the trimmed V and J ends, which lost 4 bases and 4 bases, there was a span of 13 bases. Per germline, CDR1 GTSNPN and CDR2 SVGIG (reference sequence). This CDR3 reads CAWNGESVTEAFF. CDR3 coding DNA: TGTGCCTGGAACGGGGAGTCGGTCACTGAAGCTTTCTTT.

The chain carries TRBV7-2 and TRBJ2-1; TRBD2 matches 7 bases. V lost 3 bases to trimming and J lost 3 bases; unmatched junction nucleotides: 11. The germline V gene has CDR1 SGHTA and CDR2 FQGNSA. The CDR3 runs 17 residues. The CDR3 bases are TGTGCCAGCAGCTTCCGCCGGTCGGCTAGCGGCTACAATGAGCAGTTCTTC. This encodes CASSFRRSASGYNEQFF.

V and J are TRBV7-3 and TRBJ2-3, with D possibly being TRBD2 (6 bases). The CDR3 has 13 residues. CDR1 and CDR2 (germline): SGHTA, FQGTGA. V was trimmed by 3 bases and J by 5 bases, leaving 9 bases between them. The CDR3 is CASSFVSGDTQYF. CDR3 nucleotide sequence: TGTGCCAGCAGCTTTGTTAGCGGAGATACGCAGTATTTT.

This clone turned up a few times. V and J are TRBV6-6 and TRBJ1-2; 10 bases align to TRBD1. The CDR3 covers 14 residues. Germline CDR1 is MNHNY and CDR2 is SVGAGI (reference sequence). V gave up 1 base and J gave up 6 bases; unmatched junction bases: 2. The CDR3 bases are TGTGCCAGCAGTTACTTCGGGACAGGGGATGGCTACACCTTC. Translated: CASSYFGTGDGYTF.

This chain uses TRBV10-1 with TRBJ2-2; 7 bases agree with TRBD2. Germline V CDR1 and CDR2: WNHNN, SYGVQD (reference sequence). This CDR3 comprises 17 residues. V shed 7 bases, J shed 3 bases, and the junction held 14 bases outside the gene matches. CDR3 DNA: TGCGCCAGCATTATTTGGAGAGCGGGACCTTACACCGGGGAGCTGTTTTTT. Its translation: CASIIWRAGPYTGELFF.

V usage is TRBV7-8 and J usage is TRBJ2-7; 15 bases match TRBD2. CDR3 size: 18 residues. J was trimmed by 4 bases and V by 0 bases; bases with no gene match: 7. Germline V lookup: CDR1 SGHVS, CDR2 FQNEAQ. In DNA form, the CDR3 reads TGTGCCAGCAGCTTAGCGGCAGGGACTAGCGGGAGGTCATACGAGCAGTACTTC. Its protein product is CASSLAAGTSGRSYEQYF.